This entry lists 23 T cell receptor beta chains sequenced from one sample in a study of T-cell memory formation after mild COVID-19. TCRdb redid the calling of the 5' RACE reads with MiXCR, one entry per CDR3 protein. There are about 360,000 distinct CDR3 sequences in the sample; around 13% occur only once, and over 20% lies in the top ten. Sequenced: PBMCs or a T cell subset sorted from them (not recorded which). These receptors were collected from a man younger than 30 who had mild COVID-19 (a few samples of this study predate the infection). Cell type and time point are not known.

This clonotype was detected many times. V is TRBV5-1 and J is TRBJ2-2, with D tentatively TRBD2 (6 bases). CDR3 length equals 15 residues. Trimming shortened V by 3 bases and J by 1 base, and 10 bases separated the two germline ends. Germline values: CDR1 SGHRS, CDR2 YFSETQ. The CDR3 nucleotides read TGCGCCAGCAGCTGGGGACTTTTGAACACCGGGGAGCTGTTTTTT. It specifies CASSWGLLNTGELFF.

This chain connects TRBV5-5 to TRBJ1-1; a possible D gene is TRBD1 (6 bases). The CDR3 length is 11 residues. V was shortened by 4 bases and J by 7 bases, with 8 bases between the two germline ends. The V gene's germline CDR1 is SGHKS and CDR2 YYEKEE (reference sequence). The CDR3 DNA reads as TGTGCCAGCAGCGGGACACGTGAAGCTTTCTTT. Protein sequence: CASSGTREAFF. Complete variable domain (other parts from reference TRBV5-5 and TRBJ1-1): DAGVTQSPTHLIKTRGQQVTLRCSPISGHKSVSWYQQVLGQGPQFIFQYYEKEERGRGNFPDRFSARQFPNYSSELNVNALLLGDSALYLCASSGTREAFFGQGTRLTVV.

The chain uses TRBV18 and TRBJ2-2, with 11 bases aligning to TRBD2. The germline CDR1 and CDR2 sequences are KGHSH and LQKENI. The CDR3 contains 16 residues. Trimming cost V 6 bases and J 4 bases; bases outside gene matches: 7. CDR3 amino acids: CASSGSGTSGTGELFF. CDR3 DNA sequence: TGTGCCAGCTCGGGATCGGGGACTAGCGGCACCGGGGAGCTGTTTTTT.

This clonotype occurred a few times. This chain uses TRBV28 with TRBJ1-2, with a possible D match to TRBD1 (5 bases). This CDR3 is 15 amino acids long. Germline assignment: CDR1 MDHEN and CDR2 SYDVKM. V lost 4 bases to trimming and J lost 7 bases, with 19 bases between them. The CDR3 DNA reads TGTGCCAGCAGTTCCGCCTTAGGGGCAGGCGGTGGCTACACCTTC. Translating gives CASSSALGAGGGYTF.

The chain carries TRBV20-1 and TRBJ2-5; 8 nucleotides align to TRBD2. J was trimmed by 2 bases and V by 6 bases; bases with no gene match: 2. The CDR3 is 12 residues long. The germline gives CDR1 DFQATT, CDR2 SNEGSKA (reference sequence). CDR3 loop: CSATGGQETQYF. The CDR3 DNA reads TGCAGTGCCACGGGGGGGCAAGAGACCCAGTACTTC.

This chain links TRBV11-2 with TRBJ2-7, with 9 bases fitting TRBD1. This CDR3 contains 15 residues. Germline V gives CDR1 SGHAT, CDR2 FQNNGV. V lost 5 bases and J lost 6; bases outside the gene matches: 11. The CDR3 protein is CASSARSGTGFEQYF. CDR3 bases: TGTGCCAGCAGCGCCCGCTCCGGGACAGGGTTCGAGCAGTACTTC.

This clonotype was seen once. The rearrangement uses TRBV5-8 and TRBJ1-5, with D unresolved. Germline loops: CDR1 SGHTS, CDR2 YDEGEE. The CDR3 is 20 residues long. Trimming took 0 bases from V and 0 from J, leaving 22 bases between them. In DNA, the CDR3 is TGTGCCAGCAGCTTGGTTAGTCCGGACCCACGGGATCTTAGCAATCAGCCCCAGCATTTT. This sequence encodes CASSLVSPDPRDLSNQPQHF.

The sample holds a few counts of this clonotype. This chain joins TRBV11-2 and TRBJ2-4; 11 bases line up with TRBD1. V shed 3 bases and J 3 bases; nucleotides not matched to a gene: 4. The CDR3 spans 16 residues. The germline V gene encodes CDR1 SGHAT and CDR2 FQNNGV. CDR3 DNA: TGTGCCAGCAGCTTCCCGGGACAGGGGGTCAAAAACATTCAGTACTTC. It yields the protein CASSFPGQGVKNIQYF.

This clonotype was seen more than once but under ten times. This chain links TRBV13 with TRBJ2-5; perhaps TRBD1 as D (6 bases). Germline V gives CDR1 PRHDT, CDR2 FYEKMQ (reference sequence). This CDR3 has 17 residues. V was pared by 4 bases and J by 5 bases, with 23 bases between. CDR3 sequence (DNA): TGTGCCAGCAGCTCCAACCAGGACAGCAACGGACACGAGACCCAGTACTTC. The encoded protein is CASSSNQDSNGHETQYF.

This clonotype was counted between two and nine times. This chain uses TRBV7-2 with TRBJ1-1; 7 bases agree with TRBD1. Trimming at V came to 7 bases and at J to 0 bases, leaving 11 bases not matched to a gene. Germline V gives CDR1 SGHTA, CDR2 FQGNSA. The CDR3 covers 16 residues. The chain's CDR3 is CASTDRAQQMNTEAFF. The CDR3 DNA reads TGTGCCAGCACCGACAGGGCTCAACAAATGAACACTGAAGCTTTCTTT.

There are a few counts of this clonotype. The DNA of the CDR3 is TGCGCCAGCAGCCAAGAGGACTCGGGAGAGCAGTACTTC. It translates to CASSQEDSGEQYF. The chain carries TRBV4-3 and TRBJ2-7; a weak D match, TRBD2 (5 bases). The CDR3 runs 13 residues. Trimming took 0 bases from V and 7 from J, leaving 10 bases between them. Germline V gene data show CDR1 as LGHNA and CDR2 as YSLEER.

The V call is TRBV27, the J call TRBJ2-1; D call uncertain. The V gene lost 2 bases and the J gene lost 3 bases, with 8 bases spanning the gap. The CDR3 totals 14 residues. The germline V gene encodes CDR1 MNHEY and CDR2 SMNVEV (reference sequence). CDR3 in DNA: TGTGCCAGCAGTTTAAGGTCCGGCTACAATGAGCAGTTCTTC. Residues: CASSLRSGYNEQFF.

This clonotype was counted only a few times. CDR3: CASSEGYRRNFYEQYV. Written as DNA, the CDR3 is TGTGCCAGCAGTGAAGGGTACCGCAGGAATTTCTACGAGCAGTACGTC. This chain uses TRBV6-1 with TRBJ2-7; unclear D gene. The CDR3 is made up of 16 amino acids. Germline V CDR1 and CDR2: MNHNS, SASEGT. Trimming removed 1 base from V and 3 bases from J, with 16 bases in between.

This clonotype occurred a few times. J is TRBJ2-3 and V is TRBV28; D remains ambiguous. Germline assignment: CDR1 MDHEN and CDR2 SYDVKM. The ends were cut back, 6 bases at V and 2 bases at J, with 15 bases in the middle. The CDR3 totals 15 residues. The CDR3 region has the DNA TGTGCCAGCAGCACGAACCCAAGTGTCACAGATACGCAGTATTTT. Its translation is CASSTNPSVTDTQYF. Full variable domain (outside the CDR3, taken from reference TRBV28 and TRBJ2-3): DVKVTQSSRYLVKRTGEKVFLECVQDMDHENMFWYRQDPGLGLRLIYFSYDVKMKEKGDIPEGYSVSREKKERFSLILESASTNQTSMYLCASSTNPSVTDTQYFGPGTRLTVL.

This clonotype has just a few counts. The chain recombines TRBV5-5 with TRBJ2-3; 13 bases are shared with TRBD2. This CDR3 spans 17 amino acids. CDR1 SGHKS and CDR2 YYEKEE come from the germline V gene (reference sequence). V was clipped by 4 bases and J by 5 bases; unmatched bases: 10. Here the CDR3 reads CASSINPGLAGRDTQYF. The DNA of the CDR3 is TGTGCCAGCAGCATAAACCCGGGACTAGCGGGGAGAGATACGCAGTATTTT.

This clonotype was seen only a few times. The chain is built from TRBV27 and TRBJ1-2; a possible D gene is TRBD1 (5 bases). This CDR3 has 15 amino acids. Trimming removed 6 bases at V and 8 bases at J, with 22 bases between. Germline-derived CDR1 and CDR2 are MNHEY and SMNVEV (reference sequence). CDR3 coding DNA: TGTGCCAGCAGATTGACAGAGGGGAACAGTGAGGGCTACACCTTC. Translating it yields CASRLTEGNSEGYTF.

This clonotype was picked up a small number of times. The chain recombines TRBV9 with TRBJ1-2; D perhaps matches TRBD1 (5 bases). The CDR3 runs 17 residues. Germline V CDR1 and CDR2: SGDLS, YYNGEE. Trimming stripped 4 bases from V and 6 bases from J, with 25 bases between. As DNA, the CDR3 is TGTGCCAGCAGCAGGGGCGGGCAGGGCGCTTGGTCGGATGGCTACACCTTC. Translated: CASSRGGQGAWSDGYTF.

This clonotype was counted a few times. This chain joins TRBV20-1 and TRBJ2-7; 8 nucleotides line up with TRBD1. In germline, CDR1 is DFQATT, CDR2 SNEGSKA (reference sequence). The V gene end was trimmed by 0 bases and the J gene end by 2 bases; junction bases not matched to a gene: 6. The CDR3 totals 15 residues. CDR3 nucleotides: TGCAGTGCTAGAGATGACGGGGACAGGCCCTACGAGCAGTACTTC. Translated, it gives CSARDDGDRPYEQYF.

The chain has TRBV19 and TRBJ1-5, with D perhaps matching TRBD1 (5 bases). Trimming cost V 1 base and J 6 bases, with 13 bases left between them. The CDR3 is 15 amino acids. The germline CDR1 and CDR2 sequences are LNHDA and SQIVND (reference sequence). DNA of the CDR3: TGTGCCAGTAGTATAGGGTGGGGCGCAACTCAGCCCCAGCATTTT. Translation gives CASSIGWGATQPQHF.

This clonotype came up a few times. CDR3 residues: CASKFGGADYTGELFF. CDR3 bases: TGTGCCAGCAAGTTCGGGGGGGCCGACTACACCGGGGAGCTGTTTTTT. The rearrangement joins TRBV6-2 or TRBV6-3 to TRBJ2-2; 8 bases agree with TRBD2. CDR3 length: 16 residues. Germline CDR1 reads MNHEY; CDR2 reads SVGEGT. With V trimmed by 7 bases and J by 3 bases, 10 bases remained unmatched.

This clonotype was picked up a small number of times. CDR3 sequence (DNA): TGTGCCAGCAGCGGACTAGGTGGATATGAGCAGTTCTTC. Protein: CASSGLGGYEQFF. V is TRBV12-3 or TRBV12-4 and J is TRBJ2-1; 7 nucleotides agree with TRBD2. The CDR3 sequence is 13 residues long. The V gene end was trimmed by 6 bases and the J gene end by 8 bases; junction bases not matched to a gene: 7.

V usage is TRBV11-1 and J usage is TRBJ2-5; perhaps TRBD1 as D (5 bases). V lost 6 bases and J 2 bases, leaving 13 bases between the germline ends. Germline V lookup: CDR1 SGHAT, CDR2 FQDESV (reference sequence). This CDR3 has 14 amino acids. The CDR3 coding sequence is TGTGCCAGCAGTCTTAGGGGTTTTCAAGAGACCCAGTACTTC. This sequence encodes CASSLRGFQETQYF.

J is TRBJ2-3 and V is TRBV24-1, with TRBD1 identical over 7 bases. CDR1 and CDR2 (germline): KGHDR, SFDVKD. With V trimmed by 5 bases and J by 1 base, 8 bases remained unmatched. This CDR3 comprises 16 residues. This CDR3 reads CATSASGTVRTDTQYF. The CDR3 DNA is TGTGCCACCAGTGCATCTGGGACAGTCCGCACAGATACGCAGTATTTT.